This is a list of T cell receptor beta chains from one sample in a study of OX40 agonist ivuxolimab in advanced cancers. Some clones are missing from TCRdb's copy, which holds only in-frame ones; the method was immunoSEQ multiplex PCR. The data contain tens of thousands of clones, 88% of them seen just once; the ten biggest clones take up 0.25% to 0.3%. The source material was CD4+ or CD8+ T cells sorted from blood, sampled in a trial of the OX40 agonist ivuxolimab. The receptors stem from an adult with an advanced solid tumor such as melanoma, head and neck, liver or kidney cancer. Each CDR3 is given with its conserved first and last residue. The D gene is left open where the match is weak. Expanded clones are given a class, and other clones once, few, many or no size at all.

>TRBJ1-6|17|-|TRBV5-5|-
CASSSDSGTRRNSPLHF
TGTGCCAGCAGCTCCGACTCAGGGACGCGCAGGAATTCACCCCTCCACTTT
>TRBJ1-2|14|-|TRBV7-8|TRBD1
CASSFGTGLGGYTF
TGTGCCAGCAGCTTCGGGACAGGGCTCGGTGGCTACACCTTC
>TRBJ2-1|17|-|TRBV5-1|TRBD2
CASRASGGPSSYNEQFF
TGCGCCAGCAGGGCTAGCGGGGGGCCGAGCTCCTACAATGAGCAGTTCTTC
>TRBJ2-5|16|once|TRBV19|-
CASSVRTVSLSETQYF
TGTGCCAGTAGTGTCCGGACAGTGTCTCTGTCAGAGACCCAGTACTTC
>TRBJ2-3|15|-|TRBV27|-
CASSLLGATSDTQYF
TGTGCCAGCAGTTTACTGGGGGCGACCTCAGATACGCAGTATTTT
>TRBJ1-5|11|-|TRBV28|-
CASSLVPPQHF
TGTGCCAGCAGTTTAGTGCCGCCCCAGCATTTT
>TRBJ1-1|14|-|TRBV10-3|-
CAISERTPNTEAFF
TGTGCCATCAGTGAGAGGACACCTAACACTGAAGCTTTCTTT
>TRBJ2-5|13|-|TRBV5-4|-
CASSLAAQETQYF
TGTGCCAGCAGCTTGGCAGCTCAAGAGACCCAGTACTTC
>TRBJ2-1|12|-|TRBV6-5|TRBD2
CASSSGGNEQFF
TGTGCCAGCAGTTCGGGGGGGAATGAGCAGTTCTTC
>TRBJ1-3|15|-|TRBV6-5|-
CASRVDYSSGNTIYF
TGTGCCAGCAGGGTTGACTATAGCTCTGGAAACACCATATATTTT
>TRBJ2-7|17|few|TRBV25-1|TRBD2
CASSGLPGLASHYEQYF
TGTGCCAGCAGTGGACTACCGGGACTAGCATCCCACTACGAGCAGTACTTC
>TRBJ2-3|16|-|TRBV4-3|-
CASSQGRGPSTDTQYF
TGCGCCAGCAGCCAAGGCCGGGGCCCTAGCACAGATACGCAGTATTTT
>TRBJ2-1|16|-|TRBV6-6|TRBD1
CASSSSGTGTRNEQFF
TGTGCCAGCAGTTCTTCCGGGACAGGGACGAGGAATGAGCAGTTCTTC
>TRBJ1-3|15|-|TRBV10-2|-
CASSADSHSGNTIYF
TGCGCCAGCAGCGCTGACAGCCACTCTGGAAACACCATATATTTT
>TRBJ2-2|13|once|TRBV29-1|TRBD1
CSARRDRAGELFF
TGCAGCGCACGACGGGACAGGGCCGGGGAGCTGTTTTTT
>TRBJ1-6|13|-|TRBV18|-
CASSPLNNSPLHF
TGTGCCAGCTCACCACTAAATAATTCACCCCTCCACTTT
>TRBJ2-1|13|-|TRBV11-3|-
CASSFEGGNEQFF
TGTGCCAGCAGCTTTGAGGGGGGAAATGAGCAGTTCTTC
>TRBJ1-2|11|-|TRBV5-4|-
CASSDDSRNTF
TGTGCCAGCAGCGACGACTCTAGAAACACCTTC
>TRBJ2-7|12|-|TRBV4-1|-
CASSQRGNEQYF
TGCGCCAGCAGCCAACGGGGGAACGAGCAGTACTTC
>TRBJ1-1|13|few|TRBV7-8|-
CASSTHAGTEAFF
TGTGCCAGCAGCACCCATGCAGGGACTGAAGCTTTCTTT
>TRBJ2-3|16|-|TRBV5-4|TRBD2
CASSPAKRGFTDTQYF
TGTGCCAGCAGCCCCGCTAAGCGGGGGTTCACAGATACGCAGTATTTT
>TRBJ1-5|15|once|TRBV19|TRBD1
CASRSGQAWDQPQHF
TGTGCCAGTAGGTCGGGACAGGCATGGGACCAGCCCCAGCATTTT
>TRBJ1-3|14|-|TRBV5-4|-
CASSLGGLRNTIYF
TGTGCCAGCAGCCTGGGGGGGTTAAGAAACACCATATATTTT
>TRBJ1-2|14|-|TRBV30|-
CAWSSQRTVYGYTF
TGTGCCTGGAGTTCTCAACGGACCGTCTATGGCTACACCTTC
>TRBJ2-1|17|-|TRBV9|-
CASSPSLMGSSYNEQFF
TGTGCCAGCAGCCCTTCCCTGATGGGGAGCTCCTACAATGAGCAGTTCTTC
>TRBJ2-5|15|-|TRBV7-3|-
CASSPSLREGETQYF
TGTGCCAGCAGCCCCAGCCTGAGAGAGGGAGAGACCCAGTACTTC
>TRBJ2-1|14|-|TRBV5-4|-
CASSLSGTYNEQFF
TGTGCCAGCAGCCTTAGCGGAACGTACAATGAGCAGTTCTTC
>TRBJ2-3|14|-|TRBV6-5|-
CASSYSLTTGTQYF
TGTGCCAGCAGTTACTCGTTGACTACGGGGACGCAGTATTTT
>TRBJ2-7|14|few|TRBV9|-
CASSVAENRYEQYF
TGTGCCAGCAGCGTAGCTGAGAACCGCTACGAGCAGTACTTC
>TRBJ1-4|14|-|TRBV6-6|-
CASRPGGGGEKLFF
TGTGCCAGCAGACCGGGGGGAGGGGGTGAAAAACTGTTTTTT
>TRBJ1-4|17|-|TRBV5-1|TRBD1
CASSRGQGANPNEKLFF
TGCGCCAGCAGCCGGGGACAGGGGGCTAACCCGAATGAAAAACTGTTTTTT
>TRBJ1-1|16|-|TRBV6-5|-
CASSYSAFLRSTEAFF
TGTGCCAGCAGTTACTCGGCCTTCCTAAGGAGCACTGAAGCTTTCTTT
>TRBJ2-5|14|-|TRBV19|-
CASSPGIGVQTQYF
TGTGCCAGTAGCCCAGGGATCGGGGTCCAGACCCAGTACTTC
>TRBJ1-4|15|-|TRBV5-4|TRBD1
CASSFRQGAGEKLFF
TGTGCCAGCAGCTTCCGACAGGGGGCGGGAGAAAAACTGTTTTTT
>TRBJ2-7|13|-|TRBV30|-
CAWTSLSWGEQYF
TGTGCCTGGACCTCCCTCAGTTGGGGCGAGCAGTACTTC
>TRBJ2-5|15|-|TRBV9|-
CASTVLPGRGETQYF
TGTGCCAGCACCGTACTACCTGGCCGGGGAGAGACCCAGTACTTC
>TRBJ1-2|15|-|TRBV11-2|TRBD1
CASSLGTGADYGYTF
TGTGCCAGCAGCTTAGGAACAGGGGCAGACTATGGCTACACCTTC
>TRBJ1-4|18|-|TRBV7-2|TRBD1
CASSTTTQAGTGYEKLFF
TGTGCCAGCAGCACCACAACACAAGCAGGGACAGGGTACGAAAAACTGTTTTTT
>TRBJ1-1|14|-|TRBV7-3|-
CASSSTRDMAEAFF
TGTGCCAGCAGCTCAACTCGGGACATGGCCGAAGCTTTCTTT
>TRBJ1-1|13|-|TRBV5-1|-
CASGREMNTEAFF
TGCGCCAGCGGCAGGGAGATGAACACTGAAGCTTTCTTT
>TRBJ2-5|14|-|TRBV18|TRBD1
CASSSDRGSETQYF
TGTGCCAGCTCATCGGACAGGGGTTCGGAGACCCAGTACTTC
>TRBJ2-3|20|-|TRBV4-2|TRBD2
CASSQVRRTSGGINTDTQYF
TGTGCCAGCAGCCAAGTCCGCAGGACTAGCGGGGGGATTAATACAGATACGCAGTATTTT
>TRBJ2-4|11|-|TRBV11-2|-
CASGELRDTQF
TGTGCCAGCGGGGAGCTACGGGACACTCAGTTC
>TRBJ2-1|14|-|TRBV7-6|-
CASELGDSYNEQFF
TGTGCCAGCGAGTTAGGCGACTCCTACAATGAGCAGTTCTTC
>TRBJ1-6|17|-|TRBV4-3|-
CASSPWIVFSYNSPLHF
TGCGCCAGCAGCCCGTGGATAGTGTTCTCCTATAATTCACCCCTCCACTTT
>TRBJ2-7|16|-|TRBV5-1|TRBD2
CASSTGTSGGPSEQYF
TGCGCCAGCAGCACCGGGACTAGCGGGGGCCCTAGCGAGCAGTACTTC
>TRBJ2-7|12|-|TRBV10-3|-
CAISGSSYEQYF
TGTGCCATCAGTGGAAGCTCCTACGAGCAGTACTTC
>TRBJ2-5|11|-|TRBV7-2|-
CASRQLETQYF
TGTGCCAGCAGACAATTGGAGACCCAGTACTTC
>TRBJ1-2|15|-|TRBV6-1|-
CASTLGGAWSYGYTF
TGTGCCAGCACCCTCGGAGGGGCATGGTCTTATGGCTACACCTTC
>TRBJ2-3|16|-|TRBV19|TRBD1
CASSSATGQGTGTQYF
TGTGCCAGTAGTTCAGCGACAGGGCAAGGTACGGGTACGCAGTATTTT
>TRBJ2-7|15|-|TRBV5-1|TRBD1
CASSLGTGTSYEQYF
TGCGCCAGCAGCTTGGGGACAGGAACGTCCTACGAGCAGTACTTC
>TRBJ2-5|13|-|TRBV19|-
CASSISSGETQYF
TGTGCCAGTAGCATTAGTTCGGGCGAGACCCAGTACTTC
>TRBJ1-3|16|-|TRBV25-1|TRBD1
CASSIRQGSSGNTIYF
TGTGCCAGCAGTATCCGACAGGGTTCCTCTGGAAACACCATATATTTT
>TRBJ2-6|16|-|TRBV14|-
CASSQLTGSGANVLTF
TGTGCCAGCAGCCAATTAACAGGCTCTGGGGCCAACGTCCTGACTTTC